The T cell receptor beta chain described here comes from a study of blood T cell repertoires in COVID-19. Background on the study: Researchers got acute and convalescent COVID-19 samples from the United States, Italy and Spain. Nucleic acid was either cDNA or gDNA, and it came from T cells, B-cell-depleted T cells, or PBMCs.

Losses at the gene ends were 5 bases for V and 5 bases for J; bases not matched to a gene: 9. This CDR3 comprises 16 residues. The germline gives CDR1 MDHEN, CDR2 SYDVKM. Source study methods: Quantification of nucleated cells was approximated via reference gene primer amplification. Profiling relied on immunoSEQ multiplex PCR, and the TCRdb table lists in-frame clones only, not all of them. For V, J and clone size, that table is used; D and trimming come from the DNA. Of tens of thousands of clones in the sample, 70% to 90% are singletons; the top ten hold around 6.2%. The V call is TRBV28, the J call TRBJ2-2; 9 nucleotides match TRBD1. The sequence derives from a human donor in a cohort sampled during active COVID-19. The material sequenced was peripheral blood. The CDR3 DNA sequence: TGTGCCAGCAGTAAACCGGGACAGGGACGGACCGGGGAGCTGTTTTTT. Its translation is CASSKPGQGRTGELFF.